The next 22 T cell receptor beta chains were all read from a single sample in a study of PD-1 blockade in classical Hodgkin lymphoma. Every single patient, without exception, relapsed after autologous stem cell transplantation, and brentuximab vedotin exposure varied. Assay used: immunoSEQ multiplex PCR; TCRdb lists only in-frame clones, some missing. The sample has tens of thousands of clones; 88% are singletons. Sequenced here: peripheral blood mononuclear cells (PBMCs), sampled at baseline. These receptors originate from a human donor with classical Hodgkin lymphoma.

The V and J genes are TRBV7-9 and TRBJ2-1; tentative D call: TRBD2 (5 bases). The CDR3 covers 15 residues. Germline V gene data show CDR1 as SEHNR and CDR2 as FQNEAQ (reference sequence). V was cut by 5 bases and J by 0 bases, with 11 bases left in between. CDR3 loop: CASSPGVPSYNEQFF. CDR3 nucleotides: TGTGCCAGCAGCCCCGGGGTACCCTCCTACAATGAGCAGTTCTTC.

The chain employs TRBV6-1 and TRBJ2-7; 9 bases agree with TRBD1. CDR1 is MNHNS and CDR2 is SASEGT in the germline V gene. Losses at the gene ends were 8 bases for V and 4 bases for J; bases not matched to a gene: 3. The CDR3 is 12 residues long. Here the CDR3 DNA reads TGTGCCAGCCTGACAGGGGGGTACGAGCAGTACTTC. This encodes CASLTGGYEQYF.

This sequence joins TRBV7-9 and TRBJ2-1; 7 bases are shared with TRBD1. In germline, CDR1 is SEHNR, CDR2 FQNEAQ (reference sequence). Trimming removed 7 bases from V and 0 bases from J; junction bases left unmatched: 6. The CDR3 contains 15 residues. CDR3 coding DNA: TGTGCCAGCACCTCGACAGGGTACTCCTACAATGAGCAGTTCTTC. Its translation is CASTSTGYSYNEQFF. Using reference TRBV7-9 and TRBJ2-1 for the parts outside the CDR3, the full variable domain is DTGVSQNPRHKITKRGQNVTFRCDPISEHNRLYWYRQTLGQGPEFLTYFQNEAQLEKSRLLSDRFSAERPKGSFSTLEIQRTEQGDSAMYLCASTSTGYSYNEQFFGPGTRLTVL.

V and J are TRBV10-3 and TRBJ2-3, with D maybe TRBD2 (7 bases). V lost 1 base and J 6 bases, leaving 17 bases between the germline ends. Germline CDR1 and CDR2: ENHRY and SYGVKD. The CDR3 is made up of 16 amino acids. In DNA form, the CDR3 reads TGTGCCATCAGTGAGTTCCGGGGGGCAGGAGCGGATACGCAGTATTTT. This codes for CAISEFRGAGADTQYF.

The chain carries TRBV19 and TRBJ2-1; 10 bases are shared with TRBD2. With V trimmed by 5 bases and J by 7 bases, 5 bases remained unmatched. Looked up from germline, CDR1 is LNHDA and CDR2 is SQIVND (reference sequence). This CDR3 region has 14 residues. Here the CDR3 reads CASSPRTSGNEQFF. The CDR3 bases are TGTGCCAGTAGTCCCCGGACTAGCGGTAATGAGCAGTTCTTC.

This chain connects TRBV11-2 to TRBJ1-2; TRBD1 might be the D (5 bases). Germline V gene data show CDR1 as SGHAT and CDR2 as FQNNGV. Trimming removed 1 base from V and 4 bases from J, with 7 bases in between. The CDR3 has 13 residues. The CDR3 here is CASSLGQPYGYTF. The CDR3 nucleotides read TGTGCCAGCAGCTTAGGACAGCCCTATGGCTACACCTTC.

The chain has TRBV10-3 and TRBJ2-2, with D possibly called TRBD1 or TRBD2 (5 bases each). The CDR3 is 15 amino acids. The V and J ends lost 5 bases and 0 bases respectively, with 10 bases between them. Germline-derived CDR1 and CDR2 are ENHRY and SYGVKD. CDR3 protein: CAISSGTSNTGELFF. The CDR3 DNA follows: TGTGCCATCAGTTCCGGGACCTCGAACACCGGGGAGCTGTTTTTT.

This clone came up a few times. The CDR3 region is CASARTSGVPTDTQYF. CDR3 bases: TGTGCCAGCGCTCGGACTAGCGGGGTCCCCACAGATACGCAGTATTTT. The rearrangement uses TRBV2 and TRBJ2-3; 12 positions agree with TRBD2. CDR1 is SNHLY, CDR2 FYNNEI, per germline. The CDR3 spans 16 residues. The trim removed 8 bases at V and 2 bases at J, leaving 8 bases unmatched.

The CDR3 coding sequence is TGTGCCAGCTCACAATCGGGACTAGCGGGGATCTACGAGCAGTACTTC. This sequence encodes CASSQSGLAGIYEQYF. The V and J genes are TRBV18 and TRBJ2-7, with 13 nucleotides matching TRBD2. The CDR3 is made up of 16 amino acids. Trimming removed 4 bases from V and 3 bases from J; junction bases left unmatched: 6. CDR1 and CDR2 from the germline V gene are KGHSH and LQKENI. The full variable domain, in which reference TRBV18 and TRBJ2-7 provide the parts outside the CDR3, is NAGVMQNPRHLVRRRGQEARLRCSPMKGHSHVYWYRQLPEEGLKFMVYLQKENIIDESGMPKERFSAEFPKEGPSILRIQQVVRGDSAAYFCASSQSGLAGIYEQYFGPGTRLTVT.

In its sample, this clone was seen once. The V gene is TRBV7-9, the J gene TRBJ2-5; D is undetermined. The CDR3 contains 13 residues. Germline V gene sequence: CDR1 SEHNR, CDR2 FQNEAQ (reference sequence). V was trimmed by 3 bases and J by 5 bases, leaving 10 bases between them. The CDR3 sequence is CASSFLPGETQYF. The DNA of the CDR3 is TGTGCCAGCAGCTTCTTACCCGGGGAGACCCAGTACTTC.

This clone was observed a few times. The gene calls are TRBV21-1 and TRBJ2-5; the D call TRBD2 from the table was never checked on the DNA. TRBV21-1 corresponds to a pseudogene. This CDR3 is 14 amino acids long. CDR3 nucleotide sequence: TGTGCCAGCAGCATGCCTACTGAGGTGGAGACCCAGTACTTC. Protein: CASSMPTEVETQYF.

The V call is TRBV10-3, the J call TRBJ1-6, with 8 bases aligning to TRBD1. The J segment lost 9 bases and the V segment lost 3 bases, leaving 7 bases of the junction unmatched. The CDR3 covers 15 residues. Looked up from germline, CDR1 is ENHRY and CDR2 is SYGVKD. This CDR3 is CAISDAQGGSSPLHF. DNA for the CDR3: TGTGCCATCAGTGATGCACAGGGGGGGAGTTCACCCCTCCACTTT.

The chain joins TRBV27 to TRBJ1-4, with D perhaps TRBD1 (5 bases). Trimming took 5 bases from V and 8 from J, leaving 18 bases between them. Germline CDR1 is MNHEY and CDR2 is SMNVEV (reference sequence). The CDR3 runs to 15 residues. This chain's CDR3 is CASSPPRVTGEKLFF. The CDR3 DNA follows: TGTGCCAGCAGTCCCCCCAGGGTGACGGGAGAAAAACTGTTTTTT.

The chain combines TRBV6-5 with TRBJ2-7; a possible D gene is TRBD1 (5 bases). This CDR3 is built from 16 residues. V was shortened by 0 bases and J by 0 bases, with 12 bases between the two germline ends. Per germline, CDR1 MNHEY and CDR2 SVGAGI. CDR3 loop: CASSYSGASSSYEQYF. The DNA of the CDR3 is TGTGCCAGCAGTTACTCTGGGGCGTCTAGCTCCTACGAGCAGTACTTC.

The chain carries TRBV4-2 and TRBJ2-7; 8 nucleotides agree with TRBD2. Looked up from germline, CDR1 is LGHNA and CDR2 is YNFKEQ. This CDR3 region has 15 residues. The ends lost 1 base at V and 4 bases at J; junction bases unmatched: 6. The CDR3 is CASSQGGSGTYEQYF. The DNA of the CDR3 is TGTGCCAGCAGCCAAGGTGGTAGCGGGACTTACGAGCAGTACTTC.

CDR3 sequence (DNA): TGTGCCAGCAGTTACTTGTCGGGGGGGGTGGGAGAGACCCAGTACTTC. This translates into CASSYLSGGVGETQYF. V usage is TRBV6-6 and J usage is TRBJ2-5, with 8 bases identical to TRBD2. Trimming cost V 1 base and J 4 bases; bases outside gene matches: 8. CDR1 and CDR2 from the germline V gene are MNHNY and SVGAGI (reference sequence). The CDR3 is made up of 16 amino acids.

The chain employs TRBV27 and TRBJ1-2; no firm D call. This CDR3 spans 14 amino acids. Trimming left V 0 bases short and J 6 bases short, with 11 bases between. The germline V gene has CDR1 MNHEY and CDR2 SMNVEV (reference sequence). This CDR3 reads CASSLSMQVDGYTF. The CDR3 DNA reads TGTGCCAGCAGTTTATCGATGCAGGTAGATGGCTACACCTTC.

The rearrangement joins TRBV27 to TRBJ2-7, with D maybe TRBD2 (6 bases). V lost 4 bases, J lost 7 bases, and 20 bases lay in between. CDR1 is MNHEY, CDR2 SMNVEV, per germline (reference sequence). CDR3 length: 15 residues. The CDR3: CASSWGGLTGEEQYF. The CDR3 bases are TGTGCCAGCAGTTGGGGCGGTCTAACGGGAGAGGAGCAGTACTTC.

V gene TRBV5-1 combines with J gene TRBJ1-1; perhaps TRBD1 as D (5 bases). Trimming shortened V by 0 bases and J by 0 bases, and 15 bases separated the two germline ends. Germline assignment: CDR1 SGHRS and CDR2 YFSETQ. CDR3 length: 17 amino acids. Written as DNA, the CDR3 is TGCGCCAGCAGCTTGGGCCCCCGACAGAGAATGAACACTGAAGCTTTCTTT. Translated, it gives CASSLGPRQRMNTEAFF.

CDR3 nucleotides: TGTGCCAGCTCTGAGTTCCCCCTAGCGGGGAGAGACTACGAGCAGTACTTC. Protein: CASSEFPLAGRDYEQYF. The J gene is TRBJ2-7, the V gene TRBV2; 9 nucleotides agree with TRBD2. With 8 bases clipped from V and 3 bases from J, the junction kept 17 bases outside the gene matches. From germline, CDR1 is SNHLY and CDR2 FYNNEI. This CDR3 has 17 residues.

The chain employs TRBV5-1 and TRBJ2-3; no definite D call. The CDR3 sequence is 14 residues long. The germline V gene has CDR1 SGHRS and CDR2 YFSETQ. The ends were cut back, 2 bases at V and 3 bases at J, with 10 bases in the middle. The CDR3 DNA reads as TGCGCCAGCAGCTTCCAATCAAGGACAGATACGCAGTATTTT. Its protein product is CASSFQSRTDTQYF.

CDR3 nucleotides: TGTGCCAGCAGCCAAGGGCTAGCGGGGGGGCGAGGCGGGGAGCTGTTTTTT. Translated, it gives CASSQGLAGGRGGELFF. The chain uses TRBV4-2 and TRBJ2-2; 12 bases match TRBD2. The CDR3 has 17 amino acids. V lost 1 base, J lost 7 bases, and 7 bases stayed unmatched. In germline, CDR1 is LGHNA, CDR2 YNFKEQ.